Below are 21 T cell receptor beta chains sequenced from a single sample in a study of T cell responses to AZD1222 COVID-19 vaccine. The method was immunoSEQ multiplex PCR; TCRdb's version includes in-frame clones alone and lacks a portion of them. Of 110,000 or so clones listed, 91% were seen once; the top ten hold roughly 5%. The specimen was peripheral blood, collected on day 0 of AZD1222 vaccination. These TCRs come from an adult in good health.

The V call is TRBV12-3 or TRBV12-4, the J call TRBJ1-2, with TRBD1 matching over 7 bases. The J segment lost 6 bases and the V segment lost 4 bases, leaving 5 bases of the junction unmatched. This CDR3 is built from 13 residues. The CDR3 DNA is TGTGCCAGCAGTTCACAGGGGTGGGATGGCTACACCTTC. It specifies CASSSQGWDGYTF.

This clone was detected only once. J is TRBJ2-2 and V is TRBV5-8, with 7 bases lining up with TRBD1. J gave up 5 bases and V 2 bases, and 3 bases lay outside the gene matches. CDR3 length: 14 residues. Germline assignment: CDR1 SGHTS and CDR2 YDEGEE. The CDR3 region has the DNA TGTGCCAGCAGCTTACAGACAGGGACCGGGGAGCTGTTTTTT. Translated, it gives CASSLQTGTGELFF.

The chain links TRBV5-6 to TRBJ1-6; D perhaps matches TRBD1 (5 bases). The CDR3 has 16 residues. V lost 1 base and J lost 7, with 15 bases in between. Germline V gene lookup returns CDR1 SGHDT and CDR2 YYEEEE. The DNA for the CDR3 is TGTGCCAGCAGCTTGACGGCCGGGACGGGAAATTCACCCCTCCACTTT. This gives the protein CASSLTAGTGNSPLHF.

The J gene is TRBJ2-7, the V gene TRBV27; no reliable D call. Germline V lookup: CDR1 MNHEY, CDR2 SMNVEV (reference sequence). Between the trimmed V and J ends, which lost 2 bases and 0 bases, there was a span of 5 bases. The CDR3 sequence is 13 residues long. The CDR3 nucleotides read TGTGCCAGCAGTTTAATGAGCTCCTACGAGCAGTACTTC. The encoded protein is CASSLMSSYEQYF.

The V gene is TRBV19, the J gene TRBJ1-5; no definite D call. V dropped 10 bases and J dropped 0 bases, with 16 bases sitting between them. CDR3 length equals 15 residues. The germline V gene has CDR1 LNHDA and CDR2 SQIVND (reference sequence). The CDR3 region has the DNA TGTGCCACCAGATTTGGGGATTATAGCAATCAGCCCCAGCATTTT. This encodes CATRFGDYSNQPQHF.

V and J are TRBV5-4 and TRBJ1-5; D remains ambiguous. Germline CDR1 and CDR2: SGHNT and YYREEE (reference sequence). The ends were cut back, 2 bases at V and 6 bases at J, with 12 bases in the middle. The CDR3 length is 14 residues. As DNA, the CDR3 is TGTGCCAGCAGCTTCAGCGGGAGCGGTCAGCCCCAGCATTTT. It specifies CASSFSGSGQPQHF.

A few counts support this clone. The chain joins TRBV9 to TRBJ2-3; the match to TRBD2 covers 8 bases. Germline CDR1 and CDR2: SGDLS and YYNGEE. The length of the CDR3 is 17 residues. V was clipped by 0 bases and J by 3 bases; unmatched bases: 9. In nucleotides, the CDR3 is TGTGCCAGCAGCGTAGACCCACCGGGACTAGTAACAGATACGCAGTATTTT. Translation gives CASSVDPPGLVTDTQYF.

In the case of this clone: The junction differs from germline at one of its ends, possibly a read error. This chain links TRBV23-1 with TRBJ2-2, with D perhaps TRBD2 (5 bases). TRBV23-1 belongs to the ORF category, with a function that is uncertain. This CDR3 region has 12 residues. For the CDR3, the DNA is TGCGCCAGCAGGGTCGAACACCGGGGAGCTGTTTTT. Residues: CASRVEHRGAVF.

This rearrangement joins TRBV5-1 to TRBJ1-3; 7 positions match TRBD1. With V trimmed by 3 bases and J by 2 bases, 8 bases remained unmatched. Germline V gene lookup returns CDR1 SGHRS and CDR2 YFSETQ. The CDR3 covers 16 residues. The CDR3 nucleotides read TGCGCCAGCAGCTCCGCAGGGGGATTTGCTGGAAACACCATATATTTT. Its protein product is CASSSAGGFAGNTIYF.

This clone appeared a single time. The chain uses TRBV29-1 and TRBJ1-2; possible D gene TRBD1, 5 bases. CDR3 size: 12 residues. Trimming left V 4 bases short and J 6 bases short, with 12 bases between. Germline V gene data show CDR1 as SQVTM and CDR2 as ANQGSEA. This chain's CDR3 is CSVVRGVDGYTF. CDR3 DNA sequence: TGCAGCGTTGTGAGAGGGGTCGATGGCTACACCTTC.

The CDR3 reads CASSSGLLAGGSTDTQYF. CDR3 bases: TGCGCCAGCAGCTCAGGGTTACTAGCGGGAGGGAGCACAGATACGCAGTATTTT. The rearrangement joins TRBV5-1 to TRBJ2-3, with TRBD2 matching 13 bases. Germline CDR1 and CDR2: SGHRS and YFSETQ. This CDR3 comprises 18 residues. After removal of 3 bases from V and 0 bases from J, the junction contained 7 bases not matched to a gene.

This clone was found once. V is TRBV6-6 and J is TRBJ2-7; the match to TRBD1 covers 7 bases. Germline V gene lookup returns CDR1 MNHNY and CDR2 SVGAGI (reference sequence). The V and J ends lost 2 bases and 3 bases, in that order; junction bases with no gene match: 4. The CDR3 runs 14 residues. The CDR3 coding sequence is TGTGCCAGCAGTTACGGGACAGACATCTACGAGCAGTACTTC. It is translated as CASSYGTDIYEQYF.

This rearrangement joins TRBV27 to TRBJ2-7, with TRBD2 as a possible D gene (5 bases). CDR1 is MNHEY and CDR2 is SMNVEV in the germline V gene (reference sequence). There are 13 residues in the CDR3. Trimming removed 4 bases at V and 3 bases at J, with 10 bases between. DNA for the CDR3: TGTGCCAGCAGTTCCGGGGTCTTCTACGAGCAGTACTTC. Translation: CASSSGVFYEQYF.

The chain has TRBV7-8 and TRBJ1-2; the D gene is possibly TRBD1 (6 bases). The CDR3 covers 16 residues. V lost 2 bases and J 3 bases, leaving 16 bases between the germline ends. From germline, CDR1 is SGHVS and CDR2 FQNEAQ. This CDR3 is CASSLMRDTTYYGYTF. CDR3 DNA: TGTGCCAGCAGCTTAATGCGGGACACCACCTACTATGGCTACACCTTC.

The chain is built from TRBV5-1 and TRBJ2-7; D unclear. The V and J ends lost 3 bases and 3 bases respectively, with 7 bases between them. The CDR3 sequence is 12 residues long. Looked up from germline, CDR1 is SGHRS and CDR2 is YFSETQ. CDR3 sequence: CASSYGIYEQYF. Here the CDR3 DNA reads TGCGCCAGCAGCTATGGGATCTACGAGCAGTACTTC.

This chain uses TRBV19 with TRBJ2-6; D gene ambiguous. From germline, CDR1 is LNHDA and CDR2 SQIVND (reference sequence). The CDR3 extends over 15 amino acids. V was trimmed by 9 bases and J by 3 bases, leaving 15 bases between them. The CDR3 coding sequence is TGTGCCAGCAGAGAACTTGCAATTGGGGCCAACGTCCTGACTTTC. It yields the protein CASRELAIGANVLTF.

This rearrangement joins TRBV6-1 to TRBJ2-1, with a possible D match to TRBD2 (5 bases). This CDR3 is built from 12 residues. The germline CDR1 and CDR2 sequences are MNHNS and SASEGT. V was clipped by 2 bases and J by 12 bases, with 11 bases between them. The CDR3: CASSELSGLQFF. DNA of the CDR3: TGTGCCAGCAGTGAATTGTCCGGACTGCAGTTCTTC.

This clone has only one observation. CDR3 coding DNA: TGTGCCAGTAGTATGAGTAGCTCCTACAATGAGCAGTTCTTC. Protein: CASSMSSSYNEQFF. The chain links TRBV19 to TRBJ2-1; D not resolved. CDR3 length: 14 amino acids. V was shortened by 3 bases and J by 0 bases, with 6 bases between the two germline ends. Germline V gene lookup returns CDR1 LNHDA and CDR2 SQIVND (reference sequence).

Regarding this clone: Sequence at one end of the junction differs from germline and may be a read error. The V call is TRBV29-1, the J call TRBJ1-1; D is perhaps TRBD1 (6 bases). CDR3 size: 11 residues. CDR1 is SQVTM, CDR2 ANQGSEA, per germline. The CDR3 region has the DNA TGCAGCGTTGTGATTTTAGGGGGGAGACCCTTT. It codes for CSVVILGGRPF.

The rearrangement uses TRBV9 and TRBJ2-3; D may be TRBD1 or TRBD2 (5 bases each). The CDR3 is 17 amino acids. V lost 3 bases, J lost 4 bases, and 21 bases lay in between. Germline CDR1 is SGDLS and CDR2 is YYNGEE. For the CDR3, the DNA is TGTGCCAGCAGCGCTGGGGGTTCATACGTGGACGCAGATACGCAGTATTTT. As protein: CASSAGGSYVDADTQYF.

Comments on this clone: Within the sample, other DNA sequences also encode this same CDR3. V and J are TRBV9 and TRBJ1-3; 7 bases map to TRBD1. The V and J ends lost 0 bases and 5 bases, in that order; junction bases with no gene match: 2. Germline values: CDR1 SGDLS, CDR2 YYNGEE. This CDR3 comprises 14 residues. The CDR3 loop is CASSVGQGRNTIYF. Here the CDR3 DNA reads TGTGCCAGCAGCGTAGGACAGGGCAGAAACACCATATATTTT.